This T cell receptor (beta chain) emerged from a study of response to subunit inactivated influenza vaccine. Study-wide findings and caveats: Authors suggested each seasonal flu vaccination may recruit only limited numbers of new T cells.

One entry per CDR3 protein, called by TCRdb with MiXCR from the RT-PCR reads. The sample comprises 650,000 to 800,000 distinct CDR3 sequences, roughly 18% of which are singletons, and 11% rests with the top ten. Of note for this clonotype: Its antigen remains unidentified. The junction shows a germline mismatch at one end, possibly a read error.

The clonotype comes from a man aged 50 to 60 who received an inactivated influenza vaccine. Material: PBMCs from blood, obtained 5 days after vaccination.

The CDR3 reads CASGFGTGETGELFF. The CDR3 DNA reads as TGTGCCAGCGGCTTTGGGACAGGGGAGACCGGGGAGCTGTTTTTT. The chain carries TRBV7-9 and TRBJ2-2; 10 bases map to TRBD1. In germline, CDR1 is SEHNR, CDR2 FQNEAQ (reference sequence). The length of the CDR3 is 15 residues. Looking up the rest from reference TRBV7-9 and TRBJ2-2 gives the full variable domain: DTGVSQNPRHKITKRGQNVTFRCDPISEHNRLYWYRQTLGQGPEFLTYFQNEAQLEKSRLLSDRFSAERPKGSFSTLEIQRTEQGDSAMYLCASGFGTGETGELFFGEGSRLTVL.